This T cell receptor beta chain was retrieved from a study of blood T cell repertoires in COVID-19. About the research overall: Sources were T cells, B-cell-depleted T cells, or PBMCs; the material itself was cDNA or gDNA.

Two consecutive negative NP/OP PCR tests, clearance, or resolved symptoms defined Cohort 3 recovery. The germline gives CDR1 MNHNS, CDR2 SASEGT. This CDR3 region has 17 residues. Losses at the gene ends were 2 bases for V and 5 bases for J; bases not matched to a gene: 11. Sequenced by immunoSEQ multiplex PCR; TCRdb stores in-frame clones only, minus some. The sample carries roughly 330,000 clones, over 75% recorded once. The source of this sequence is a young woman who had recovered from COVID-19. The chain employs TRBV6-1 and TRBJ2-2; 7 bases are shared with TRBD2. The sequenced sample consisted of PBMCs or T cells enriched from blood (not recorded which). The CDR3 is CASSELVTSAPTGELFF. CDR3 DNA: TGTGCCAGCAGTGAATTGGTTACTAGCGCACCTACCGGGGAGCTGTTTTTT.